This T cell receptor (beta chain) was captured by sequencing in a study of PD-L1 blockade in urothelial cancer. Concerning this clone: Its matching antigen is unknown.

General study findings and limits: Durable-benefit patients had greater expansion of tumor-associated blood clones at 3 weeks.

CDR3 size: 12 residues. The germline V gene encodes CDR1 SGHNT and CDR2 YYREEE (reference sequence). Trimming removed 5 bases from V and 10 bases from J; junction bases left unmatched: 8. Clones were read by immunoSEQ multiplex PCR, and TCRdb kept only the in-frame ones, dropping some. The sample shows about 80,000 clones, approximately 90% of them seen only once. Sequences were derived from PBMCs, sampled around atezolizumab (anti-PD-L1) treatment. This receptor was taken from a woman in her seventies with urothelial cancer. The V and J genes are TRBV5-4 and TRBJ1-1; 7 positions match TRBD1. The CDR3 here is CASRLGGFTAFF. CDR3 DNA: TGTGCCAGCAGGCTAGGGGGCTTCACAGCTTTCTTT. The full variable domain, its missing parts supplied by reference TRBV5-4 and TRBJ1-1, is ETGVTQSPTHLIKTRGQQVTLRCSSQSGHNTVSWYQQALGQGPQFIFQYYREEENGRGNFPPRFSGLQFPNYSSELNVNALELDDSALYLCASRLGGFTAFFGQGTRLTVV.